A selection of T cell receptor beta chains follows, all from one sample in a study of blood T cell repertoires in COVID-19. TCRdb's table, derived via immunoSEQ multiplex PCR, lists solely in-frame clones and lacks some. The sample has about 160,000 clones; roughly 84% are singletons. The sequenced sample consisted of PBMCs or T cells enriched from blood (not recorded which). The receptors come from a woman between 50 and 59 years old who had recovered from COVID-19. Each CDR3 is given with its conserved first and last residue. Fields, in order: clone size, J gene, CDR3 length, V gene, D gene, CDR3 DNA, CDR3 protein. The D gene is left open where the match is weak. Rows give clone size only sometimes, using once, few, many, or a class for an expanded clone.

-	TRBJ1-1	15	TRBV19	-	TGTGCCAGTAGGACCTCAGGGAACTGGGGCACTGAAGCTTTCTTT	CASRTSGNWGTEAFF
-	TRBJ2-6	15	TRBV7-9	-	TGTGCCAGCAGCCCAGGAGGTGCCGGGGCCAACGTCCTGACTTTC	CASSPGGAGANVLTF
-	TRBJ1-2	13	TRBV3-1/TRBV3-2	TRBD1	TGTGCCAGCAGCCAAGGACAGGGGAGAGGCTACACCTTC	CASSQGQGRGYTF
-	TRBJ2-5	13	TRBV18	TRBD1	TGTGCCAGCTCACCAAACAGGGGAGAGACCCAGTACTTC	CASSPNRGETQYF
-	TRBJ2-5	13	TRBV12-3/TRBV12-4	-	TGTGCCAGCAGTTTAAATCAGGGAGAGACCCAGTACTTC	CASSLNQGETQYF
-	TRBJ1-4	16	TRBV4-1	TRBD1	TGCGCCAGCAGCCGAGGACCGGGACAGGGAGCAGAAAAACTGTTTTTT	CASSRGPGQGAEKLFF
once	TRBJ1-2	14	TRBV18	-	TGTGCCAGCTCACCAGGGCAGGGTAATGATGGCTACACCTTC	CASSPGQGNDGYTF
-	TRBJ2-1	15	TRBV4-1	TRBD2	TGCGCCAGCAGCCAAGTCCCGGGACTAGCGGGAGGTCAGTTCTTC	CASSQVPGLAGGQFF
once	TRBJ2-2	16	TRBV24-1	TRBD1	TGTGCCACCAGTGACCCGGGACAGGGGGCGAGCGGGGAGCTGTTTTTT	CATSDPGQGASGELFF
-	TRBJ2-2	14	TRBV2	TRBD1	TGTGCCACCAAGACAGGGGAGAATGCCGGGGAGCTGTTTTTT	CATKTGENAGELFF
-	TRBJ1-2	19	TRBV7-8	TRBD1	TGTGCCAGCAGCCTGCAACGATTAACAGGGGGCCCAGCTAACTATGGCTACACCTTC	CASSLQRLTGGPANYGYTF
-	TRBJ2-2	13	TRBV27	TRBD2	TGTGCCAGCACCCGGGGGGGGACCGGGGAGCTGTGTTTT	CASTRGGTGELCF
few	TRBJ1-1	12	TRBV24-1	-	TGTGCCACCAAGGGGTCAAACACTGAAGCTTTCTTT	CATKGSNTEAFF
-	TRBJ2-3	15	TRBV5-1	-	TGCGCCAGCAGCCCGAATGGACAGAGCACAGATACGCAGTATTTT	CASSPNGQSTDTQYF
-	TRBJ1-2	12	TRBV30	-	TGTGCCTGGACACGACAGCTTGGTGGCTACACCTTC	CAWTRQLGGYTF
-	TRBJ2-2	15	TRBV5-1	TRBD2	TGCGCCAGCAGCGTGGGACTAGCGGGAGCCGGGGAGCTGTTTTTT	CASSVGLAGAGELFF
-	TRBJ1-2	15	TRBV19	-	TGTGCCAGTAGTGGGGGGACCAACCCACACGGCGGACACACCTTC	CASSGGTNPHGGHTF
-	TRBJ1-1	15	TRBV6-5	-	TGTGCCAGCACCCAGACGGCCTGGGCGAACACTGAAGCTTTCTTT	CASTQTAWANTEAFF
-	TRBJ2-2	17	TRBV4-3	TRBD2	TGCGCCAGCAGCCAAGAGCCTGGACTAGCAACCACCGGGGAGCTGTTTTTT	CASSQEPGLATTGELFF
few	TRBJ1-1	11	TRBV2	-	TGTGCCAGCAGTCGAGAAAATGAAGCTTTCTTT	CASSRENEAFF
-	TRBJ1-4	15	TRBV5-8	TRBD1	TGTGCCACAAGGGACAGGAAAACAACTAATGAAAAACTGTTTTTT	CATRDRKTTNEKLFF
-	TRBJ1-1	13	TRBV9	-	TGTGCCAGCAGCGTAACACCAAACACTGAAGCTTTCTTT	CASSVTPNTEAFF
-	TRBJ2-3	15	TRBV2	TRBD1	TGTGCCAGCAGTGAACCGGGACAGGGAATTTATACGCAGTATTTT	CASSEPGQGIYTQYF
-	TRBJ1-2	17	TRBV2	-	TGTGCCAGCAGTGAAGGTGGCGAGTGGGGGGGACCCTATGGCTACACCTTC	CASSEGGEWGGPYGYTF
-	TRBJ2-2	13	TRBV6-5	-	TGTGCCAGCCGATTCGGTCCAAGCGGGGAGCTGTTTTTT	CASRFGPSGELFF
-	TRBJ1-1	18	TRBV19	-	TGTGCCAGTAGTATAGATCTATGGGGAGCTTATATGAACACTGAAGCTTTCTTT	CASSIDLWGAYMNTEAFF
-	TRBJ1-3	16	TRBV19	-	TGTGCCAGTAGTATTGCGGGGGGCGACTCTGGAAACACCATATATTTT	CASSIAGGDSGNTIYF
once	TRBJ2-2	15	TRBV24-1	-	TGTGCCACCAGTGACCCCAGGAAGAACACCGGGGAGCTGTTTTTT	CATSDPRKNTGELFF
few	TRBJ2-2	15	TRBV27	-	TGTGCCAGCAGTAATCTTCGGGTCCGAACCGGGGAGCTGTTTTTT	CASSNLRVRTGELFF
-	TRBJ2-2	20	TRBV4-3	TRBD1	TGCGCCAGCAGCCAAGTATATGGAGGGACAGGGGGTTGGTACGCCGGGGAGCTGTTTTTT	CASSQVYGGTGGWYAGELFF
-	TRBJ2-5	14	TRBV14	-	TGTGCCAGCAGCCAAGGAGTTAGCCAAGAGACCCAGTACTTC	CASSQGVSQETQYF
few	TRBJ2-1	14	TRBV2	TRBD2	TGTGCCAGCGCGACTAGCGGGAGACACAATGAGCAGTTCTTC	CASATSGRHNEQFF
-	TRBJ1-6	15	TRBV30	-	TGTGCCTGGGGCGGAAGTAGGGGCACGGATTCACCCCTCCACTTT	CAWGGSRGTDSPLHF
few	TRBJ2-7	17	TRBV28	-	TGTGCCAGCAGTGAAGGACCAGGGGACGCAAGCTCCTACGAGCAGTACTTC	CASSEGPGDASSYEQYF
-	TRBJ2-3	16	TRBV6-2/TRBV6-3	-	TGTGCCAGCAGTCGAGAGCGGCCGGGTGGTGTGGATACGCAGTATTTT	CASSRERPGGVDTQYF
few	TRBJ1-5	15	TRBV19	-	TGTGCCAGTAGTATCGCTACAGGTGGCAATCAGCCCCAGCATTTT	CASSIATGGNQPQHF
-	TRBJ1-5	16	TRBV19	-	TGTGCCAGTAGTAGGTCACAGGGCTATAGCAATCAGCCCCAGCATTTT	CASSRSQGYSNQPQHF
-	TRBJ2-1	16	TRBV25-1	TRBD1	TGTGCCAGCAGTGTCCGGACAGGGGCGATTTTCAATGAGCAGTTCTTC	CASSVRTGAIFNEQFF
-	TRBJ2-5	14	TRBV7-2	-	TGTGCCAGCAGCGGGAGCGGGCTCCAAGAGACCCAGTACTTC	CASSGSGLQETQYF
-	TRBJ1-5	15	TRBV7-8	TRBD1	TGTGCCAGCAGCCGGGACAGGGGTGGAAATCAGCCCCAGCATTTT	CASSRDRGGNQPQHF
-	TRBJ2-7	13	TRBV27	TRBD1	TGTGCCAGCAGTCGACAGGGGTACTACGAGCAGTACTTC	CASSRQGYYEQYF
-	TRBJ2-5	14	TRBV7-9	-	TGTGCCAGCAGCCCTACAGGGTCGGGGGAGACCCAGTACTTC	CASSPTGSGETQYF
-	TRBJ1-5	14	TRBV2	-	TGTGCCAGCAGTATGACAGGTAGCAATCAGCCCCAGCATTTT	CASSMTGSNQPQHF
-	TRBJ2-1	15	TRBV7-2	TRBD1	TGTGCCAGCAGCCCCAGACAGGGGGCGTACAATGAGCAGTTCTTC	CASSPRQGAYNEQFF